This T cell receptor beta chain was identified during a study of blood T cells in healthy people across ages. Study-level results: Roughly linearly, TCR beta diversity per million T cells fell as age increased.

A J-beta primer mix and a sample-barcoded 5' primer were used in a second PCR of roughly 6 to 11 cycles. A template-switch adaptor with 12 random nucleotides tagged each cDNA molecule. All samples gave at least 2.5 million CDR3-containing paired-end reads. TCRdb used MiXCR to reprocess the 5' RACE reads, holding one entry per CDR3 protein. The table shows over a million distinct CDR3 sequences, with approximately 43% occurring only once. CDR1 and CDR2 from the germline V gene are GTSNPN and SVGIG (reference sequence). V shed 1 base and J shed 4 bases, with 13 bases lying between them. The CDR3 runs 14 residues. Each donor's blood draw was approximately 10 milliliters of peripheral blood. As to this clonotype: Its antigen remains unknown.

The sequenced material came from blood. The TCR originated in a young woman in good health. The chain has TRBV30 and TRBJ1-2, with a possible D match to TRBD1 (6 bases). Here the CDR3 reads CAWSGTHRVYGYTF. The CDR3 region has the DNA TGTGCCTGGAGTGGAACTCACAGGGTCTATGGCTACACCTTC.